The rows below give T cell receptor beta chains drawn from one sample of a study of human T cells and chemical hapten exposure. TCRdb passed the RACE reads through MiXCR, listing each CDR3 protein once. The sample carries just over 95,000 distinct CDR3 sequences, 25% to 35% recorded once. Sequencing was performed on whole blood, taken in connection with sensitization to the hapten diphenylcyclopropenone (DPC). The source of these receptors is a man aged 40-49 years with alopecia areata. Some clones in this sample may be carry-over from other donors' samples. CDR3s include the opening cysteine and the closing phenylalanine or tryptophan. The order of the fields is V gene, J gene, clone size, D gene, CDR3 DNA, CDR3 protein. D genes are given only for firm matches. Rows give clone size only sometimes, using once, few, many, or a class for an expanded clone.

V gene: TRBV10-3
J gene: TRBJ2-7
clone size: -
D gene: -
CDR3 DNA: TGTGCCATCAGTGAGTCGACCCCCAATCCGGCCGAGCAGTACTTC
CDR3 protein: CAISESTPNPAEQYF

V gene: TRBV6-5
J gene: TRBJ1-5
clone size: -
D gene: TRBD1
CDR3 DNA: TGTGCCAGCAGTCGACAGGGCGGCAATCAGCCCCAGCATTTT
CDR3 protein: CASSRQGGNQPQHF

V gene: TRBV20-1
J gene: TRBJ2-1
clone size: -
D gene: -
CDR3 DNA: TGCAGTGCCCAGAAGGGGCGGCGAGGGAATGAGCAGTTCTTC
CDR3 protein: CSAQKGRRGNEQFF

V gene: TRBV7-9
J gene: TRBJ2-1
clone size: once
D gene: -
CDR3 DNA: TGTGCCAGCAGAAATCCCAGGGGTGAGCAGTTCTTC
CDR3 protein: CASRNPRGEQFF

V gene: TRBV20-1
J gene: TRBJ2-2
clone size: many
D gene: TRBD2
CDR3 DNA: TGCAGTGCTAGAGATTCGATCGCGGGAGGGAACACCGGGGAGCTGTTTTTT
CDR3 protein: CSARDSIAGGNTGELFF

V gene: TRBV20-1
J gene: TRBJ1-5
clone size: few
D gene: -
CDR3 DNA: TGCAGTGCTAGAGATCTTGGGTCCGGTCAGCCCCAGCATTTT
CDR3 protein: CSARDLGSGQPQHF

V gene: TRBV28
J gene: TRBJ2-7
clone size: -
D gene: TRBD1
CDR3 DNA: TGTGCCAGCAGTTTATCCCGACGACAGGGGTTAGCGGCTCTGAGAGACTACGAGCAGTACTTC
CDR3 protein: CASSLSRRQGLAALRDYEQYF

V gene: TRBV28
J gene: TRBJ2-7
clone size: many
D gene: -
CDR3 DNA: TGTGCCAGCAGTCTCCAATTGGATTACGAGCAGTACTTC
CDR3 protein: CASSLQLDYEQYF

V gene: TRBV10-3
J gene: TRBJ1-2
clone size: -
D gene: TRBD1
CDR3 DNA: TGTGCCATCCTTAGGACAGGGACTAACTATGGCTACACCTTC
CDR3 protein: CAILRTGTNYGYTF

V gene: TRBV27
J gene: TRBJ1-1
clone size: few
D gene: TRBD1
CDR3 DNA: TGTGCCAGCAGTTTAGAGGCAGGGGGGAACACTGAAGCTTTCTTT
CDR3 protein: CASSLEAGGNTEAFF

V gene: TRBV20-1
J gene: TRBJ2-3
clone size: few
D gene: TRBD2
CDR3 DNA: TGCAGTGCTAGGGGGACTACCGGTCTCACAGATACGCAGTATTTT
CDR3 protein: CSARGTTGLTDTQYF

V gene: TRBV30
J gene: TRBJ2-1
clone size: -
D gene: -
CDR3 DNA: TGTGCCTGGAGTGTTGGGCGAGGACCCTACAATGAGCAGTTCTTC
CDR3 protein: CAWSVGRGPYNEQFF

V gene: TRBV5-5
J gene: TRBJ2-7
clone size: -
D gene: -
CDR3 DNA: TGTGCCAGCAGCTTAGGAACTAAGGGAGAGCAGTACTTC
CDR3 protein: CASSLGTKGEQYF

V gene: TRBV7-9
J gene: TRBJ1-1
clone size: -
D gene: -
CDR3 DNA: TGTGCCAGCAGCTTAGCTTCCGGGGGCAGGACTGAAGCTTTCTTT
CDR3 protein: CASSLASGGRTEAFF

V gene: TRBV7-2
J gene: TRBJ2-4
clone size: few
D gene: -
CDR3 DNA: TGTGCCAGCAGCTTAACCAAAAACATTCAGTACTTC
CDR3 protein: CASSLTKNIQYF

V gene: TRBV6-5
J gene: TRBJ2-1
clone size: few
D gene: TRBD1
CDR3 DNA: TGTGCCAGCAGTTCCTCAATAACCCCGGGACAGAACAATGAGCAGTTCTTC
CDR3 protein: CASSSSITPGQNNEQFF

V gene: TRBV12-3/TRBV12-4
J gene: TRBJ2-3
clone size: -
D gene: -
CDR3 DNA: TGTGCCAGCAGTAAACAGGGTAACACAGATACGCAGTATTTT
CDR3 protein: CASSKQGNTDTQYF

V gene: TRBV28
J gene: TRBJ1-1
clone size: few
D gene: -
CDR3 DNA: TGTGCCAGCAGTCCACCCGGACAGATGAACACTGAAGCTTTCTTT
CDR3 protein: CASSPPGQMNTEAFF

V gene: TRBV28
J gene: TRBJ1-3
clone size: -
D gene: -
CDR3 DNA: TGTGCCGGGGGGAGTCAAGCCTCTGGAAACACCATATATTTT
CDR3 protein: CAGGSQASGNTIYF

V gene: TRBV10-3
J gene: TRBJ2-1
clone size: few
D gene: -
CDR3 DNA: TGTGCCTCCGGTCGGGGAGAAGGAGTACAGTTCTTC
CDR3 protein: CASGRGEGVQFF